These T cell receptor beta chains were read from a single sample in a study of blood T cell repertoires in COVID-19. Sequencing was performed with immunoSEQ multiplex PCR; in TCRdb, only in-frame clones are kept and a portion is missing. Of roughly 280,000 clones listed, around 92% are singletons. The sample taken for sequencing was PBMCs or T cells enriched from blood (not recorded which). These receptors were obtained from a woman aged 55-69 years who had recovered from COVID-19. Each CDR3 is given without its conserved first and last residue.

v_gene: TRBV24-1; j_gene: TRBJ2-7; CDR3aa: ATSETGLERNEQY
v_gene: TRBV27; j_gene: TRBJ1-4; CDR3aa: ASSVRGAGEKLF
v_gene: TRBV6-2/TRBV6-3; j_gene: TRBJ1-2; CDR3aa: ASSYGVGYT
v_gene: TRBV15; j_gene: TRBJ2-5; CDR3aa: ATSPRATGGETQY
v_gene: TRBV7-9; j_gene: TRBJ1-1; CDR3aa: ASSPRPGQGDTEAF
v_gene: TRBV9; j_gene: TRBJ2-1; CDR3aa: ASSGRLAGGNEQF
v_gene: TRBV7-6; j_gene: TRBJ2-1; CDR3aa: ASSRRPDSSNEQF
v_gene: TRBV5-5; j_gene: TRBJ2-2; CDR3aa: ASSLTSGRANTGELF
v_gene: TRBV27; j_gene: TRBJ1-2; CDR3aa: ASSGAVLGLLGGYT
v_gene: TRBV28; j_gene: TRBJ1-4; CDR3aa: ASSSGPGVATNEKLF
v_gene: TRBV2; j_gene: TRBJ2-3; CDR3aa: ASVYTDTQY
v_gene: TRBV13; j_gene: TRBJ2-3; CDR3aa: ASSSQSGGTDTQY
v_gene: TRBV2; j_gene: TRBJ1-6; CDR3aa: ASSKQDYSPLH
v_gene: TRBV29-1; j_gene: TRBJ2-5; CDR3aa: SVGQDYETQY
v_gene: TRBV10-1; j_gene: TRBJ2-5; CDR3aa: ASSGTPEETQY
v_gene: TRBV7-8; j_gene: TRBJ2-5; CDR3aa: ASRLAGLVETQY